The clone carrying this T cell receptor (beta chain) was seen at least ten times. Its matching antigen is unknown. The data were obtained in a study of response to subunit inactivated influenza vaccine. V was pared by 6 bases and J by 5 bases, with 15 bases of the junction left unmatched. The germline CDR1 and CDR2 sequences are DFQATT and SNEGSKA (reference sequence). There are 15 residues in the CDR3. Overall study findings and caveats: Authors proposed each seasonal influenza vaccination draws in few new T cells.

TCRdb used MiXCR to reprocess the RT-PCR reads, holding one entry per CDR3 protein. The table has 400,000 to 650,000 distinct CDR3 sequences, more than 7% seen once. The material sequenced was PBMCs from blood, taken approximately 25 months after vaccination. The chain has TRBV20-1 and TRBJ2-5; 7 nucleotides line up with TRBD1. This TCR was sampled from a man between 50 and 75 years old who received an inactivated influenza vaccine. CDR3 DNA sequence: TGCAGTGCAACCCCGGGACAGCACTGGAAGGAGACCCAGTACTTC. Its protein product is CSATPGQHWKETQYF.